This entry lists 27 T cell receptor beta chains sequenced from one sample in a study of regulatory T cells in long-lasting Graves disease (dated by TCRdb to the early 2020s). The library was made by multiplex PCR. TCRdb names Illumina HiSeq 4000 as the instrument used. iRepertoire HTBI primers and Arm-PCR amplification of CDR3 regions were used to construct TCR beta libraries. The public reads were run again by TCRdb, first through fastp at Q25 and then through MiXCR, and only productive beta chains were kept. Rows are unified per CDR3 protein, each entry keeping the most common DNA and genes. This sample is represented by under 500,000 distinct CDR3 sequences; around 15% of them were singletons. The ten biggest clones cover about 10% of the sample. The time point label corresponds to: newly diagnosed GD, antithyroid drugs for less than 3 months. RNA was extracted from PBMCs in TRIzol for both TCR sequencing and RNA sequencing.

The same sample was also studied in work on T cells in Graves' hyperthyroidism and ophthalmopathy.

Sequenced material: peripheral blood mononuclear cells (PBMCs), taken at new diagnosis, from a patient treated with antithyroid drugs. Source of these receptors: a woman in her 30s with Graves disease. Donor details come from another sample of the same person, matched by shared clones.

This clonotype appeared many times. The V call is TRBV20-1, the J call TRBJ1-5; unclear D gene. V was clipped by 0 bases and J by 9 bases, with 24 bases between them. CDR1 and CDR2 (germline): DFQATT, SNEGSKA (reference sequence). This CDR3 is built from 17 residues. Here the CDR3 DNA reads TGCAGTGCTAGAGACAGTCGGCCAGACCCGCCCGGGCGGCCCCAGCATTTT. Its translation: CSARDSRPDPPGRPQHF.

This clonotype was seen ten or more times. The V and J genes are TRBV6-1 and TRBJ2-2; 7 positions match TRBD2. The CDR3 extends over 15 amino acids. Germline trimming cut 8 bases from V and 2 bases from J; bases unmatched to any gene: 8. Germline V gene data show CDR1 as MNHNS and CDR2 as SASEGT. The DNA of the CDR3 is TGTGCCAGCCTTACATCGGGGGGAAACACCGGGGAGCTGTTTTTT. Residues: CASLTSGGNTGELFF.

This clonotype was seen repeatedly, ten times or more. The CDR3 spells CASTRDSTFYGYTF. In DNA, the CDR3 is TGTGCCAGCACCAGGGACAGCACCTTCTATGGCTACACCTTC. This chain joins TRBV12-3 or TRBV12-4 and TRBJ1-2; 7 positions match TRBD1. CDR3 size: 14 residues. The junction had 9 bases not matched to a gene; V was cut back by 7 bases and J by 4 bases.

The table lists this clonotype with many counts. The chain employs TRBV11-1 and TRBJ2-1; D might be TRBD2 (6 bases). The CDR3 covers 13 residues. Trimming shortened V by 2 bases and J by 8 bases, and 10 bases separated the two germline ends. Germline assignment: CDR1 SGHAT and CDR2 FQDESV (reference sequence). CDR3 residues: CASSLIGSHEQFF. The CDR3 coding sequence is TGTGCCAGCAGCTTAATCGGGAGCCATGAGCAGTTCTTC. Filled out from reference TRBV11-1 and TRBJ2-1, the complete variable domain reads EAEVAQSPRYKITEKSQAVAFWCDPISGHATLYWYRQILGQGPELLVQFQDESVVDDSQLPKDRFSAERLKGVDSTLKIQPAELGDSAMYLCASSLIGSHEQFFGPGTRLTVL.

The rearrangement links TRBV27 to TRBJ2-7; 7 positions match TRBD1. V was clipped by 1 base and J by 6 bases; unmatched bases: 12. The CDR3 consists of 16 residues. The germline gives CDR1 MNHEY, CDR2 SMNVEV (reference sequence). As DNA, the CDR3 is TGTGCCAGCAGTTTATTACGACAGGGACGGTCTGGCGAGCAGTACTTC. This translates into CASSLLRQGRSGEQYF.

This sequence joins TRBV28 and TRBJ1-3, with unresolved D. Trimming pared 3 bases from V and 2 bases from J, leaving 11 bases between. The V gene's germline CDR1 is MDHEN and CDR2 SYDVKM. The CDR3 is 15 amino acids. The DNA for the CDR3 is TGTGCCAGCAGTTTGTGGGGTAACGCTGGAAACACCATATATTTT. It is translated as CASSLWGNAGNTIYF.

Only a few counts were recorded for this clonotype. The chain's CDR3 is CASSPQAGGPYEQYF. For the CDR3, the DNA is TGTGCCAGCAGCCCCCAAGCAGGGGGACCCTACGAGCAGTACTTC. The chain has TRBV12-3 or TRBV12-4 and TRBJ2-7; 7 bases line up with TRBD1. J gave up 2 bases and V 6 bases, and 10 bases lay outside the gene matches. The CDR3 covers 15 residues.

The rearrangement joins TRBV20-1 to TRBJ1-4; no firm D call. The CDR3 covers 15 residues. Deletions cut 2 bases from V and 2 bases from J, with 12 bases between. Germline CDR1 DFQATT, CDR2 SNEGSKA (reference sequence). Written as DNA, the CDR3 is TGCAGTGCTAGACTGGGCCCACGGACTAATGAAAAACTGTTTTTT. Translated: CSARLGPRTNEKLFF.

This clonotype was counted at least ten times. The chain couples TRBV28 to TRBJ1-4; TRBD1 might be the D (6 bases). V was cut by 1 base and J by 5 bases, with 11 bases left in between. The CDR3 covers 15 residues. Germline-derived CDR1 and CDR2 are MDHEN and SYDVKM. This CDR3 is CASSLYGGGNEKLFF. The CDR3 DNA reads as TGTGCCAGCAGTTTATACGGGGGCGGGAATGAAAAACTGTTTTTT.

At least ten counts were recorded for this clonotype. The CDR3 loop is CASSAPDGGRMNTEAFF. The CDR3 DNA is TGTGCCAGCAGTGCCCCGGACGGTGGGAGGATGAACACTGAAGCTTTCTTT. The J gene is TRBJ1-1, the V gene TRBV27; D is unclear. Trimming took off 5 bases at V and 0 bases at J, with 19 bases between the two ends. From germline, CDR1 is MNHEY and CDR2 SMNVEV (reference sequence). There are 17 residues in the CDR3.

This clonotype was counted ten times or more. The rearrangement uses TRBV30 and TRBJ2-3, with 8 bases identical to TRBD1. V lost 1 base and J lost 4; bases outside the gene matches: 10. The CDR3 consists of 16 residues. The germline V gene has CDR1 GTSNPN and CDR2 SVGIG (reference sequence). DNA of the CDR3: TGTGCCTGGAGTGGGGAGTGGGCAGGGGGCGCAGATACGCAGTATTTT. Its translation is CAWSGEWAGGADTQYF.

Only a few counts were recorded for this clonotype. This sequence joins TRBV5-4 and TRBJ2-7; no clear D. Looked up from germline, CDR1 is SGHNT and CDR2 is YYREEE (reference sequence). The CDR3 length is 15 residues. Trimming removed 0 bases from V and 2 bases from J, with 12 bases in between. In nucleotides, the CDR3 is TGTGCCAGCAGCTTGGGCAGCTCCATGACCTACGAGCAGTACTTC. Encoded protein: CASSLGSSMTYEQYF.

V and J are TRBV11-2 and TRBJ1-1; 10 positions match TRBD1. This CDR3 has 17 residues. The V gene's germline CDR1 is SGHAT and CDR2 FQNNGV. With V trimmed by 1 base and J by 0 bases, 5 bases remained unmatched. The CDR3 reads CASSLGTGGSMNTEAFF. CDR3 DNA: TGTGCCAGCAGCTTAGGGACAGGGGGGTCTATGAACACTGAAGCTTTCTTT.

Comment on this clonotype: It differs at one base from a far larger clone, so likely a read error. V and J are TRBV11-1 and TRBJ2-1, with 13 bases fitting TRBD2. The DNA matches TRBJ2-5 better at its end, which makes the J call doubtful. CDR1 is SGHAT, CDR2 FQDESV, per germline (reference sequence). This CDR3 has 16 residues. CDR3 nucleotides: TGTGCCAGCAGCGACGGACTAGCGGGAGTCTGGGAGACCCAGTACTTC. Translating it yields CASSDGLAGVWETQYF.

Note on this clonotype: Only one base separates this from a far larger clonotype, so it likely reflects a read error. The gene calls are TRBV7-2 and TRBJ2-3, with 7 positions matching TRBD1. Germline CDR1 is SGHTA and CDR2 is FQGNSA. This CDR3 has 15 amino acids. The CDR3 DNA reads as TGTGCCAGCGGCTTATCCGGGACAGGCACAGATACGCAGTATTTT. Translation: CASGLSGTGTDTQYF.

About this clonotype itself: An end of the junction differs from the germline gene, which may be a read error. J is TRBJ1-2 and V is TRBV20-1; TRBD1 is a possible D gene (5 bases). Germline CDR1 and CDR2: DFQATT and SNEGSKA (reference sequence). The CDR3 runs 12 residues. CDR3 sequence reads: CSARDKLYGSTF. CDR3 DNA sequence: TGCAGTGCTAGGGACAAGCTCTATGGCTCCACCTTC.

This clonotype was observed a few times. The rearrangement uses TRBV10-3 and TRBJ1-2, with D maybe TRBD1 (6 bases). The V gene's germline CDR1 is ENHRY and CDR2 SYGVKD. The CDR3 is made up of 14 amino acids. The V end lost 3 bases, the J end lost 4 bases, and 12 bases lay between the germline ends. The CDR3 DNA reads as TGTGCCATCAGTGATGGGGGCTCACGCTATGGCTACACCTTC. As protein: CAISDGGSRYGYTF.

Many counts were recorded for this clonotype. This sequence joins TRBV5-6 and TRBJ2-7; D tentatively reads TRBD1 or TRBD2 (5 bases each). V lost 3 bases and J 3 bases, leaving 13 bases between the germline ends. Looked up from germline, CDR1 is SGHDT and CDR2 is YYEEEE. The CDR3 covers 14 residues. This CDR3 is CASSSGEGSYEQYF. CDR3 sequence (DNA): TGTGCCAGCAGCTCGGGTGAGGGGAGCTACGAGCAGTACTTC.

The chain uses TRBV9 and TRBJ2-1; D remains ambiguous. The ends were cut back, 0 bases at V and 0 bases at J, with 10 bases in the middle. The CDR3 length is 16 residues. CDR1 and CDR2 from the germline V gene are SGDLS and YYNGEE. Written as DNA, the CDR3 is TGTGCCAGCAGCGTAGCCGGGTTAAGCTCCTACAATGAGCAGTTCTTC. Translation gives CASSVAGLSSYNEQFF.

In this sample, this clonotype turned up many times. Here the CDR3 DNA reads TGTGCCAGCAGTTCCAGGGGGCTGAACTATGGCTACACCTTC. Its translation is CASSSRGLNYGYTF. The chain has TRBV27 and TRBJ1-2, with TRBD1 matching over 8 bases. Germline values: CDR1 MNHEY, CDR2 SMNVEV (reference sequence). V shed 4 bases, J shed 2 bases, and the junction held 3 bases outside the gene matches. CDR3 length: 14 amino acids.

This clonotype was seen just once. A much larger clone differs from this one at a single base, so this may be a read error. CDR3 residues: CASSKDRDINTGELFF. CDR3 nucleotide sequence: TGTGCCAGCAGCAAAGATCGGGATATTAACACCGGGGAGCTGTTTTTT. V gene TRBV28 combines with J gene TRBJ2-2, with D possibly TRBD2 on 5 matching bases. The V and J ends lost 6 bases and 2 bases respectively, with 16 bases between them. Germline CDR1 reads MDHEN; CDR2 reads SYDVKM. The CDR3 contains 16 residues. The variable domain in full, completed from reference TRBV28 and TRBJ2-2, reads DVKVTQSSRYLVKRTGEKVFLECVQDMDHENMFWYRQDPGLGLRLIYFSYDVKMKEKGDIPEGYSVSREKKERFSLILESASTNQTSMYLCASSKDRDINTGELFFGEGSRLTVL.

This clonotype appeared many times. V gene TRBV28 combines with J gene TRBJ2-7, with 8 bases identical to TRBD1. The assigned J gene may be wrong: the sequence end matches TRBJ2-1 better. This CDR3 has 15 amino acids. CDR1 and CDR2 (germline): MDHEN, SYDVKM. The CDR3 DNA reads TGTGCCAGCAGTCATCGTATCAGGGGGCATCATGAGCAGTTCTTC. Translating it yields CASSHRIRGHHEQFF.

This clonotype was picked up many times. This sequence joins TRBV27 and TRBJ2-7; 7 bases are a match to TRBD2. The CDR3 has 14 residues. V trimming: 6 bases; J trimming: 5 bases; junction bases outside the gene matches: 10. Per the germline V gene, CDR1 is MNHEY and CDR2 is SMNVEV (reference sequence). CDR3 bases: TGTGCCAGCAGCCTCAACCCGACTAGCCACGAGCAGTACTTC. Amino acid sequence: CASSLNPTSHEQYF.

This sequence joins TRBV6-1 and TRBJ2-7, with 7 bases fitting TRBD1. This CDR3 contains 13 residues. Germline V CDR1 and CDR2: MNHNS, SASEGT. The V gene end was trimmed by 6 bases and the J gene end by 2 bases; junction bases not matched to a gene: 4. For the CDR3, the DNA is TGTGCCAGCAGCCAGGACAGGCCCTACGAGCAGTACTTC. This sequence encodes CASSQDRPYEQYF.

About this clonotype itself: This may be a read error: a much more frequent sequence differs by one nucleotide. As the CDR3 is not closed by the conserved phenylalanine or tryptophan, this likely results from a read error. The rearrangement uses TRBV6-1 and TRBJ2-5; 7 bases align to TRBD2. CDR3 size: 13 residues. CDR1 is MNHNS and CDR2 is SASEGT in the germline V gene. With 6 bases clipped from V and 4 bases from J, the junction kept 5 bases outside the gene matches. CDR3 bases: TGTGCCAGCAGACCAGGCGGGGGAGAGACCCAGTACCTC. Translating it yields CASRPGGGETQYL.

The J gene is TRBJ2-3, the V gene TRBV7-2, with TRBD2 matching 8 bases. The CDR3 totals 16 residues. The V and J ends lost 2 bases and 5 bases, in that order; junction bases with no gene match: 9. The germline gives CDR1 SGHTA, CDR2 FQGNSA. The CDR3 DNA follows: TGTGCCAGCAGCTTAAATTTAGCGGGATCTGGAGATACGCAGTATTTT. As protein: CASSLNLAGSGDTQYF.

In this sample, this clonotype turned up many times. The chain recombines TRBV10-1 with TRBJ1-1; D call uncertain. Germline CDR1 reads WNHNN; CDR2 reads SYGVQD (reference sequence). The CDR3 has 14 amino acids. Trimming pared 0 bases from V and 4 bases from J, leaving 9 bases between. CDR3 amino acids: CASSESSYRTEAFF. As DNA, the CDR3 is TGCGCCAGCAGTGAGTCGTCGTATCGCACTGAAGCTTTCTTT.